These 27 T cell receptor beta chains were all obtained from the same sample, sequenced in a study of T cell changes during pregnancy in multiple sclerosis. Sequencing used immunoSEQ multiplex PCR; TCRdb keeps in-frame clones, though not all of them. In the table there are about 60,000 clones, roughly 88% of which are singletons. Sequenced here: peripheral blood, sampled in the third trimester of pregnancy. All receptors derive from a female donor in good health, enrolled as a control in a pregnancy study.

The V and J genes are TRBV7-9 and TRBJ2-4, with D maybe TRBD1 (6 bases). Trimming removed 3 bases at V and 9 bases at J, with 9 bases between. In germline, CDR1 is SEHNR, CDR2 FQNEAQ (reference sequence). This CDR3 has 12 amino acids. This CDR3 is CASSFLGGIQYF. The CDR3 DNA is TGTGCCAGCAGCTTTTTAGGGGGCATTCAGTACTTC.

The V and J genes are TRBV19 and TRBJ2-6; TRBD1 matches 8 bases. The CDR3 runs 18 residues. Germline assignment: CDR1 LNHDA and CDR2 SQIVND (reference sequence). The J segment lost 0 bases and the V segment lost 1 base, leaving 5 bases of the junction unmatched. Here the CDR3 DNA reads TGTGCCAGTAGTATAGCCAGGGGGCCCTACTCTGGGGCCAACGTCCTGACTTTC. Amino acids: CASSIARGPYSGANVLTF.

J is TRBJ2-1 and V is TRBV9; 9 bases are a match to TRBD2. The CDR3 sequence is 15 residues long. From germline, CDR1 is SGDLS and CDR2 YYNGEE. Trimming cost V 0 bases and J 7 bases; bases outside gene matches: 5. The CDR3 DNA reads TGTGCCAGCAGCGTAGGGTCTAGCGGGGAGAATGAGCAGTTCTTC. It specifies CASSVGSSGENEQFF.

The chain uses TRBV5-1 and TRBJ2-1, with unresolved D. The germline V gene has CDR1 SGHRS and CDR2 YFSETQ. The CDR3 is 15 amino acids. V shed 4 bases and J shed 8 bases, with 19 bases lying between them. The CDR3 reads CASSPHSGASDEQFF. As DNA, the CDR3 is TGCGCCAGCAGCCCCCACTCGGGTGCTTCGGATGAGCAGTTCTTC.

This clone was counted a single time. The rearrangement joins TRBV10-1 to TRBJ2-1, with TRBD2 identical over 7 bases. Germline CDR1 and CDR2: WNHNN and SYGVQD (reference sequence). The CDR3 covers 15 residues. V lost 0 bases and J lost 9; bases outside the gene matches: 8. The chain's CDR3 is CASSESLTGGGEQFF. The CDR3 coding sequence is TGCGCCAGCAGTGAGTCTTTGACGGGGGGAGGTGAGCAGTTCTTC.

This sequence joins TRBV7-2 and TRBJ2-3, with 7 bases fitting TRBD2. The CDR3 spans 16 residues. J was trimmed by 6 bases and V by 5 bases; bases with no gene match: 14. Germline-derived CDR1 and CDR2 are SGHTA and FQGNSA. Here the CDR3 reads CASSNRQVGGADTQYF. The CDR3 bases are TGTGCCAGCAGCAATCGTCAGGTGGGAGGGGCGGATACGCAGTATTTT.

The V call is TRBV6-6, the J call TRBJ1-2; perhaps TRBD1 as D (5 bases). Germline V CDR1 and CDR2: MNHNY, SVGAGI (reference sequence). The CDR3 spans 13 residues. V was clipped by 4 bases and J by 12 bases, with 18 bases between them. CDR3 DNA: TGTGCCAGCAGTTCAACCCAGGGCCTTCGGGACACCTTC. Its protein is CASSSTQGLRDTF.

V gene TRBV7-8 combines with J gene TRBJ1-2; tentatively, D is TRBD1 (6 bases). Trimming stripped 5 bases from V and 8 bases from J, with 18 bases between. CDR1 and CDR2 from the germline V gene are SGHVS and FQNEAQ. CDR3 length equals 14 residues. CDR3: CASSAPALQGGYTF. CDR3 nucleotides: TGTGCCAGCAGCGCCCCGGCGCTCCAGGGGGGCTACACCTTC.

The rearrangement uses TRBV5-1 and TRBJ1-2, with D hard to call. The CDR3 contains 13 residues. Germline CDR1 SGHRS, CDR2 YFSETQ. Trimming took 0 bases from V and 3 from J, leaving 6 bases between them. The CDR3 here is CASSLDGDYGYTF. CDR3 coding DNA: TGCGCCAGCAGCTTGGACGGGGACTATGGCTACACCTTC.

Here the CDR3 DNA reads TGTGCCAGCAGTTACTCGACTGGCTCTGAAGCTTTCTTT. This sequence encodes CASSYSTGSEAFF. V is TRBV6-6 and J is TRBJ1-1; D gene uncertain. The CDR3 contains 13 residues. Trimming removed 0 bases at V and 6 bases at J, with 8 bases between. Germline loops: CDR1 MNHNY, CDR2 SVGAGI (reference sequence).

This clone has a single count. V usage is TRBV5-6 and J usage is TRBJ2-7; TRBD2 might be the D (5 bases). The CDR3 is 13 amino acids. V lost 3 bases to trimming and J lost 6 bases, with 13 bases between them. Per the germline V gene, CDR1 is SGHDT and CDR2 is YYEEEE. CDR3 sequence reads: CASSWTPRGEQYF. In nucleotides, the CDR3 is TGTGCCAGCAGCTGGACTCCGCGCGGCGAGCAGTACTTC.

The V and J genes are TRBV25-1 and TRBJ1-3, with no clear D. The CDR3 contains 15 residues. CDR1 MGHDK and CDR2 SYGVNS come from the germline V gene. Trimming took 6 bases from V and 9 from J, leaving 21 bases between them. This CDR3 is CASREGSLPGATIYF. As DNA, the CDR3 is TGTGCCAGCAGGGAGGGCAGCTTACCCGGAGCCACCATATATTTT.

J is TRBJ1-6 and V is TRBV30; perhaps TRBD1 as D (5 bases). Trimming stripped 7 bases from V and 6 bases from J, with 19 bases between. Germline V gene data show CDR1 as GTSNPN and CDR2 as SVGIG (reference sequence). CDR3 length: 15 residues. CDR3 protein: CASRHYGAGNSPLHF. DNA of the CDR3: TGTGCCTCCCGACATTATGGGGCTGGTAATTCACCCCTCCACTTT.

The chain is built from TRBV18 and TRBJ2-5; 13 nucleotides align to TRBD2. After removal of 1 base from V and 4 bases from J, the junction contained 9 bases not matched to a gene. The CDR3 spans 18 residues. The germline CDR1 and CDR2 sequences are KGHSH and LQKENI. The CDR3 DNA reads TGTGCCAGCTCACCACTGCTGACTAGCGGGAGGAGAGGAGAGACCCAGTACTTC. This encodes CASSPLLTSGRRGETQYF.

This chain connects TRBV30 to TRBJ1-1; 7 bases line up with TRBD1. V was pared by 4 bases and J by 0 bases, with 5 bases of the junction left unmatched. Germline V gene data show CDR1 as GTSNPN and CDR2 as SVGIG (reference sequence). This CDR3 region has 14 residues. The CDR3 is CAWNRQGLNTEAFF. CDR3 nucleotides: TGTGCCTGGAACCGACAGGGACTGAACACTGAAGCTTTCTTT.

V and J are TRBV11-2 and TRBJ2-3; D ambiguous. The CDR3 loop spans 15 amino acids. Trimming shortened V by 2 bases and J by 4 bases, and 13 bases separated the two germline ends. Germline CDR1 SGHAT, CDR2 FQNNGV. The CDR3 region is CASSLRRLVADTQYF. The CDR3 DNA follows: TGTGCCAGCAGCTTACGGCGGTTAGTGGCAGATACGCAGTATTTT.

V and J are TRBV5-4 and TRBJ1-1, with 9 bases matching TRBD1. Germline-derived CDR1 and CDR2 are SGHNT and YYREEE (reference sequence). Germline trimming cut 4 bases from V and 5 bases from J; bases unmatched to any gene: 6. This CDR3 has 14 residues. DNA of the CDR3: TGTGCCAGCAGCACGGGACAGGGTTATACTGAAGCTTTCTTT. It codes for CASSTGQGYTEAFF.

The rearrangement joins TRBV18 to TRBJ2-7, with a possible D match to TRBD2 (6 bases). Germline V gene data show CDR1 as KGHSH and CDR2 as LQKENI. Trimming left V 3 bases short and J 3 bases short, with 15 bases between. CDR3 length equals 15 residues. The CDR3 DNA reads as TGTGCCAGCTCACCGGGGACTGACAACCGCTACGAGCAGTACTTC. This translates into CASSPGTDNRYEQYF. Full variable domain (missing parts from reference TRBV18 and TRBJ2-7): NAGVMQNPRHLVRRRGQEARLRCSPMKGHSHVYWYRQLPEEGLKFMVYLQKENIIDESGMPKERFSAEFPKEGPSILRIQQVVRGDSAAYFCASSPGTDNRYEQYFGPGTRLTVT.

The chain is built from TRBV2 and TRBJ2-2; tentatively, D is TRBD2 (5 bases). The CDR3 is made up of 15 amino acids. V dropped 7 bases and J dropped 0 bases, with 12 bases sitting between them. In germline, CDR1 is SNHLY, CDR2 FYNNEI. The CDR3 reads CASMGGPANTGELFF. CDR3 DNA sequence: TGTGCCAGCATGGGCGGGCCCGCGAACACCGGGGAGCTGTTTTTT.

The rearrangement uses TRBV7-2 and TRBJ1-5; the D gene is possibly TRBD1 (5 bases). V was trimmed by 5 bases and J by 1 base, leaving 12 bases between them. Germline V gene lookup returns CDR1 SGHTA and CDR2 FQGNSA. The CDR3 extends over 15 amino acids. The CDR3 DNA follows: TGTGCCAGCAGCCCCCGGCAGGGAAGCAATCAGCCCCAGCATTTT. It encodes CASSPRQGSNQPQHF.

The rearrangement uses TRBV18 and TRBJ2-1; TRBD1 is a possible D gene (6 bases). V dropped 0 bases and J dropped 6 bases, with 9 bases sitting between them. Germline CDR1 is KGHSH and CDR2 is LQKENI. This CDR3 is built from 14 residues. CDR3 coding DNA: TGTGCCAGCTCACCACCGGCCAGGGGCAATGAGCAGTTCTTC. This gives the protein CASSPPARGNEQFF.

The chain recombines TRBV4-3 with TRBJ2-1; 10 nucleotides agree with TRBD2. The J segment lost 7 bases and the V segment lost 1 base, leaving 4 bases of the junction unmatched. This CDR3 region has 15 residues. CDR1 is LGHNA and CDR2 is YSLEER in the germline V gene. The CDR3 DNA reads as TGCGCCAGCAGCCAAGGACTAGCGGGCACTAATGAGCAGTTCTTC. This translates into CASSQGLAGTNEQFF.

CDR3 bases: TGCGCCAGCAGCCCGGGTGGAGGGGCCTACGAGCAGTACTTC. It encodes CASSPGGGAYEQYF. The rearrangement links TRBV5-1 to TRBJ2-7, with a possible D match to TRBD2 (6 bases). The CDR3 contains 14 residues. Trimming took off 4 bases at V and 2 bases at J, with 13 bases between the two ends. Germline CDR1 is SGHRS and CDR2 is YFSETQ.

V is TRBV5-4 and J is TRBJ1-2; 9 positions match TRBD1. Trimming took 5 bases from V and 5 from J; bases not matched to a gene: 10. Germline V gene sequence: CDR1 SGHNT, CDR2 YYREEE (reference sequence). The CDR3 spans 15 residues. CDR3 region: CASRPLTGGLYGYTF. The DNA for the CDR3 is TGTGCCAGCAGACCTCTGACAGGGGGTTTATATGGCTACACCTTC.

In this sample, this clone turned up once. V is TRBV10-3 and J is TRBJ2-7; 7 bases are shared with TRBD1. V shed 4 bases, J shed 4 bases, and the junction held 13 bases outside the gene matches. The CDR3 spans 16 residues. CDR1 is ENHRY and CDR2 is SYGVKD in the germline V gene. CDR3 loop: CAISGQAGRGPYEQYF. CDR3 coding DNA: TGTGCCATCAGTGGCCAGGCAGGAAGGGGGCCTTACGAGCAGTACTTC.

The chain uses TRBV18 and TRBJ2-7; 8 bases are shared with TRBD1. The CDR3 length is 17 residues. Germline V lookup: CDR1 KGHSH, CDR2 LQKENI. The ends lost 3 bases at V and 0 bases at J; junction bases unmatched: 10. The CDR3 DNA reads TGTGCCAGCTCACCTTTGACCTACAGGGGGAGCTCCTACGAGCAGTACTTC. Translating gives CASSPLTYRGSSYEQYF.

The V gene is TRBV13, the J gene TRBJ1-1; 8 bases fit TRBD1. J gave up 4 bases and V 2 bases, and 6 bases lay outside the gene matches. CDR1 and CDR2 from the germline V gene are PRHDT and FYEKMQ (reference sequence). This CDR3 is built from 15 residues. CDR3 region: CASSLYAGGFTEAFF. The DNA of the CDR3 is TGTGCCAGCAGCTTATACGCAGGGGGCTTCACTGAAGCTTTCTTT.